This T cell receptor (beta chain) was identified in a study of shared clonotypes between healthy human individuals. Some clones are missing from TCRdb's copy, which holds only in-frame ones; the method was immunoSEQ multiplex PCR. The repertoire holds 550,000 to 850,000 clones, with approximately 74% as singletons. General study points: Despite large depth, rarefaction showed incomplete sorted-subset sequencing. Of the naive CD4 clonotypes, around 4.9% were shared across a handful of donors. Richness estimates generally favored naive over memory subsets. The sole specimen, blood, was sampled, and tissue repertoires likely differ.

The CDR3 loop spans 18 amino acids. From germline, CDR1 is KGHSH and CDR2 LQKENI. V shed 3 bases, J shed 2 bases, and the junction held 7 bases outside the gene matches. With respect to this clone: No antigen is known for it.

The J gene is TRBJ2-7, the V gene TRBV18; 16 nucleotides line up with TRBD2. The TCR comes from a woman under 40 in good health. Source material: memory CD4+ T cells sorted from blood. Documented subset: CD45RA-negative fraction. Written as DNA, the CDR3 is TGTGCCAGCTCACCTCGAGGGACTAGCGGGAGGGTAACCTACGAGCAGTACTTC. Encoded protein: CASSPRGTSGRVTYEQYF.